This note documents a single T cell receptor beta chain sequence. Antigen: not known. Germline CDR1 is MGHRA and CDR2 is YSYEKL. The CDR3 has 17 amino acids. V shed 0 bases and J shed 5 bases, with 19 bases lying between them. This table comes from immunoSEQ multiplex PCR, and its TCRdb copy is limited to in-frame clones, with some not included. This table has around 38,000 clones, 82% appearing once. This sample is part of a study of OX40 agonist ivuxolimab in advanced cancers. Study details: Patients received ivuxolimab, an agonistic anti-OX40 (CD134) antibody.

Study conclusions and caveats: At doses 0.1 to 3.0 mg/kg, CD4+ and CD8+ clones expanded.

This TCR was sampled from an adult with an advanced solid tumor such as melanoma, head and neck, liver or kidney cancer. Sample: CD4+ or CD8+ T cells sorted from blood, taken in a trial of the OX40 agonist ivuxolimab. V gene TRBV4-1 combines with J gene TRBJ2-5; weak D call: TRBD2 (5 bases). The CDR3 bases are TGCGCCAGCAGCCAAGAAGGGTCGGGGTTGGAAGGGGAGACCCAGTACTTC. Translation gives CASSQEGSGLEGETQYF.